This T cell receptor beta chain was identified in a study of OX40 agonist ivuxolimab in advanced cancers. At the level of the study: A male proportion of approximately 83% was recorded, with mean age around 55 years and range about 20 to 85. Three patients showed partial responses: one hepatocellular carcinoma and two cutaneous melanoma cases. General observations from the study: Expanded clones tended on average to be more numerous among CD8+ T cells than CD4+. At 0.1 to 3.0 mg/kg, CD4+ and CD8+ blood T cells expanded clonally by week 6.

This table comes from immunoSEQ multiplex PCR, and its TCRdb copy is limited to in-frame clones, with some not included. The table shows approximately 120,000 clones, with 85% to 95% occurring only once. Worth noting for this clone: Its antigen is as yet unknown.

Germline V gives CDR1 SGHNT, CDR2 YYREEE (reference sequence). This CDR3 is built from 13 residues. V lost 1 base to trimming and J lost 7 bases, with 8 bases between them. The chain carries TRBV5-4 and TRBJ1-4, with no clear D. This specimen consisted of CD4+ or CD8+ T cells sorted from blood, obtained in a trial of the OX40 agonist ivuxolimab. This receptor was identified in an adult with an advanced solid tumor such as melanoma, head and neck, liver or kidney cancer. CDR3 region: CASSLLVGEKLFF. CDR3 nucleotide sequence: TGTGCCAGCAGCTTGTTGGTCGGTGAAAAACTGTTTTTT.